The 23 T cell receptor beta chains presented below share a single source sample, sequenced in a study of metastatic and nonmetastatic thyroid tumors. All patients were untreated before thyroid surgery. TCRdb re-clonotyped the PCR reads through MiXCR. The repertoire holds fewer than 15,000 clones, with 9.5% to 15% as singletons. The sequencing input was blood. The source is a female donor with papillary thyroid cancer or a benign thyroid nodule (not recorded which). Some clones in this sample may be carry-over from other donors' samples.

This clone has just a few counts. The chain is built from TRBV6-6 and TRBJ1-6, with D possibly matching TRBD1 (5 bases). The V end was cut by 3 bases, the J end by 6 bases, with 15 bases between. The CDR3 totals 16 residues. Germline V CDR1 and CDR2: MNHNY, SVGAGI (reference sequence). The CDR3 DNA follows: TGTGCCAGCAGTTATAGGGCAGGGCCCGGTAATTCACCCCTCCACTTT. It codes for CASSYRAGPGNSPLHF.

Sample share makes this clone medium-sized. The chain carries TRBV6-5 and TRBJ1-2; D is ambiguous. Germline assignment: CDR1 MNHEY and CDR2 SVGAGI. The CDR3 runs 12 residues. Trimming took 0 bases from V and 5 from J, leaving 4 bases between them. The CDR3 region has the DNA TGTGCCAGCAGTTACTCGGGGTATGGCTACACCTTC. Encoded protein: CASSYSGYGYTF.

The sample holds many counts of this clone. The sample contains more than one DNA sequence encoding this CDR3. The gene calls are TRBV29-1 and TRBJ2-1; TRBD2 matches at 13 bases. Looked up from germline, CDR1 is SQVTM and CDR2 is ANQGSEA. The length of the CDR3 is 15 residues. J lost 4 bases, V lost 6 bases, and 6 bases had no gene match. The CDR3 region has the DNA TGCAGCGTCCGGACTAGCGGGAGCCCTTACAATGAGCAGTTCTTC. It translates to CSVRTSGSPYNEQFF.

This clone has a count of ten or more. The chain joins TRBV18 to TRBJ2-5; 11 nucleotides agree with TRBD2. CDR1 is KGHSH and CDR2 is LQKENI in the germline V gene. The CDR3 covers 16 residues. Trimming at V came to 4 bases and at J to 2 bases, leaving 6 bases not matched to a gene. The CDR3 protein is CASSQATSGKQETQYF. The DNA of the CDR3 is TGTGCCAGCTCACAAGCGACTAGCGGGAAACAAGAGACCCAGTACTTC.

This clone was counted many times. The chain recombines TRBV7-9 with TRBJ1-2; D perhaps matches TRBD1 (6 bases). CDR3 size: 14 residues. V gave up 2 bases and J gave up 4 bases, with 11 bases separating them. Germline V gene lookup returns CDR1 SEHNR and CDR2 FQNEAQ (reference sequence). CDR3 nucleotide sequence: TGTGCCAGCAGCTTATTACAGGGTATCTATGGCTACACCTTC. Translating it yields CASSLLQGIYGYTF.

By frequency in the sample, this clone is medium-sized. The chain combines TRBV27 with TRBJ1-6, with TRBD1 matching over 7 bases. There are 17 residues in the CDR3. J lost 2 bases, V lost 6 bases, and 10 bases had no gene match. CDR1 and CDR2 from the germline V gene are MNHEY and SMNVEV (reference sequence). The CDR3 DNA is TGTGCCAGCAGCCGAAACCGGGACAGTGCCTATAATTCACCCCTCCACTTT. Translated: CASSRNRDSAYNSPLHF.

There are a few counts of this clone. A read error is possible here, since a much larger clone lies one base away. The gene calls are TRBV29-1 and TRBJ1-2; tentatively, D is TRBD1 (5 bases). The CDR3 spans 10 residues. The germline CDR1 and CDR2 sequences are SQVTM and ANQGSEA. CDR3 in amino acids: CSPGPPGYAF. The CDR3 DNA reads TGCAGCCCGGGACCCCCTGGCTACGCCTTC.

This clone appeared many times. The rearrangement joins TRBV11-3 to TRBJ2-7; tentatively, D is TRBD1 (6 bases). Germline values: CDR1 SGHNT, CDR2 YENEEA. V lost 6 bases, J lost 0 bases, and 12 bases lay in between. The CDR3 totals 14 residues. The CDR3 loop is CASSIGQSSYEQYF. CDR3 in DNA: TGTGCCAGCAGTATAGGACAGAGCTCCTACGAGCAGTACTTC.

This clone counts as medium-sized. J is TRBJ1-1 and V is TRBV6-6, with D perhaps matching TRBD1 (6 bases). The V end lost 2 bases, the J end lost 2 bases, and 9 bases lay between the germline ends. CDR1 is MNHNY, CDR2 SVGAGI, per germline (reference sequence). CDR3 size: 14 residues. CDR3 bases: TGTGCCAGCAGTTACGGACAGAGAAACACTGAAGCTTTCTTT. Translated, it gives CASSYGQRNTEAFF.

This clone occurred a few times. This rearrangement joins TRBV13 to TRBJ2-7, with 7 bases that match TRBD2. The germline V gene has CDR1 PRHDT and CDR2 FYEKMQ (reference sequence). This CDR3 comprises 14 residues. V was clipped by 5 bases and J by 4 bases; unmatched bases: 8. DNA of the CDR3: TGTGCCAGCAGCCAGCGGGGCAGACCTTACGAGCAGTACTTC. Amino acid sequence: CASSQRGRPYEQYF.

This clone was observed at least ten times. CDR3: CASSFQGNTEAFF. CDR3 nucleotides: TGTGCCAGCAGCTTCCAGGGGAACACTGAAGCTTTCTTT. J is TRBJ1-1 and V is TRBV11-2; D is possibly TRBD1 (5 bases). The CDR3 is 13 residues long. V was shortened by 3 bases and J by 1 base, with 6 bases between the two germline ends. Germline CDR1 is SGHAT and CDR2 is FQNNGV.

This clone was picked up many times. The chain combines TRBV3-1 with TRBJ1-4; no clear D gene. The ends were cut back, 3 bases at V and 13 bases at J, with 15 bases in the middle. Looked up from germline, CDR1 is LGHDT and CDR2 is YNNKEL (reference sequence). The CDR3 has 13 amino acids. The CDR3 region is CASSQNTQVGLFF. CDR3 DNA sequence: TGTGCCAGCAGCCAGAACACTCAGGTCGGACTGTTTTTT. The full variable domain, its missing parts supplied by reference TRBV3-1 and TRBJ1-4, is DTAVSQTPKYLVTQMGNDKSIKCEQNLGHDTMYWYKQDSKKFLKIMFSYNNKELIINETVPNRFSPKSPDKAHLNLHINSLELGDSAVYFCASSQNTQVGLFFGSGTQLSVL.

Within the sample, this clone is medium-sized (0.01 to 0.1%). The chain is built from TRBV28 and TRBJ2-1; 11 nucleotides align to TRBD1. The germline CDR1 and CDR2 sequences are MDHEN and SYDVKM. The CDR3 consists of 16 residues. V lost 6 bases, J lost 4 bases, and 8 bases stayed unmatched. The CDR3 here is CASSFSGTGGYNEQFF. For the CDR3, the DNA is TGTGCCAGCAGCTTCTCAGGGACAGGGGGGTACAATGAGCAGTTCTTC.

This clone was found many times. The junction differs from germline at one of its ends, possibly a read error. The rearrangement uses TRBV27 and TRBJ2-1; no clear D gene. CDR1 and CDR2 from the germline V gene are MNHEY and SMNVEV (reference sequence). The CDR3 length is 13 residues. In nucleotides, the CDR3 is TGTACCAGCAGTTTAGTCGAGTACAATGAGCAGTTCTTC. Protein: CTSSLVEYNEQFF.

This clone was observed many times. This chain connects TRBV11-2 to TRBJ2-1; D is undetermined. Looked up from germline, CDR1 is SGHAT and CDR2 is FQNNGV. Trimming left V 5 bases short and J 2 bases short, with 7 bases between. The CDR3 length is 13 residues. For the CDR3, the DNA is TGTGCCAGCAGCCCCAGACCCTACAATGAGCAGTTCTTC. It yields the protein CASSPRPYNEQFF.

This clone was observed many times. The chain combines TRBV2 with TRBJ1-2; 8 bases agree with TRBD1. The CDR3 spans 14 residues. Germline CDR1 is SNHLY and CDR2 is FYNNEI. The ends lost 6 bases at V and 0 bases at J; junction bases unmatched: 3. The CDR3 sequence is CASRGDRTNYGYTF. CDR3 bases: TGTGCCAGCAGGGGGGACAGGACTAACTATGGCTACACCTTC.

The table lists this clone with many counts. This sequence joins TRBV19 and TRBJ1-5; D ambiguous. Between the trimmed V and J ends, which lost 7 bases and 4 bases, there was a span of 8 bases. This CDR3 spans 12 amino acids. Germline CDR1 and CDR2: LNHDA and SQIVND (reference sequence). The CDR3 region is CASTAFNQPQHF. DNA for the CDR3: TGTGCCAGTACCGCTTTTAATCAGCCCCAGCATTTT.

In this sample, this clone is medium-sized. The chain combines TRBV28 with TRBJ2-1; the match to TRBD1 covers 9 bases. The CDR3 is made up of 15 amino acids. The germline CDR1 and CDR2 sequences are MDHEN and SYDVKM. The V gene end was trimmed by 7 bases and the J gene end by 7 bases; junction bases not matched to a gene: 11. Here the CDR3 reads CASTSWDRAGNEQFF. CDR3 nucleotides: TGTGCCAGCACAAGTTGGGACAGGGCAGGGAATGAGCAGTTCTTC.

This chain connects TRBV7-2 to TRBJ1-2; D is possibly TRBD1 (6 bases). Germline-derived CDR1 and CDR2 are SGHTA and FQGNSA. The V end lost 6 bases, the J end lost 1 base, and 15 bases lay between the germline ends. The CDR3 is 15 amino acids. The CDR3 protein is CASRRTGTGNYGYTF. Written as DNA, the CDR3 is TGTGCCAGCAGGCGTACAGGGACGGGTAACTATGGCTACACCTTC.

There are many counts of this clone. The J gene is TRBJ1-2, the V gene TRBV6-4; D remains unclear. Germline loops: CDR1 MRHNA, CDR2 SNTAGT. The CDR3 totals 21 residues. V was shortened by 3 bases and J by 0 bases, with 29 bases between the two germline ends. CDR3 DNA: TGTGCCAGCAGTGATTTCACCGTGGCGGCCACGCCACCCCAAGCTAACTATGGCTACACCTTC. This codes for CASSDFTVAATPPQANYGYTF.

This clone was picked up many times. The V and J genes are TRBV3-1 and TRBJ1-5; 7 positions match TRBD1. This CDR3 is 14 amino acids long. V trimming: 5 bases; J trimming: 6 bases; junction bases outside the gene matches: 7. CDR1 is LGHDT and CDR2 is YNNKEL in the germline V gene (reference sequence). The CDR3 DNA sequence: TGTGCCAGCAGCTCAAGGGGGCAGGGTCAGCCCCAGCATTTT. It yields the protein CASSSRGQGQPQHF. The full variable domain, its missing parts supplied by reference TRBV3-1 and TRBJ1-5, is DTAVSQTPKYLVTQMGNDKSIKCEQNLGHDTMYWYKQDSKKFLKIMFSYNNKELIINETVPNRFSPKSPDKAHLNLHINSLELGDSAVYFCASSSRGQGQPQHFGDGTRLSIL.

This clone was counted ten times or more. V gene TRBV7-3 combines with J gene TRBJ2-5; D is unclear. CDR3 length: 13 residues. V dropped 3 bases and J dropped 4 bases, with 9 bases sitting between them. Germline CDR1 reads SGHTA; CDR2 reads FQGTGA. The DNA for the CDR3 is TGTGCCAGCAGCTTTGGCCGAGGAGAGACCCAGTACTTC. Residues: CASSFGRGETQYF.

This clone is labeled as medium-sized. The genes are TRBV6-5 and TRBJ2-7; 7 bases are a match to TRBD2. The CDR3 contains 17 residues. V lost 0 bases and J lost 3; bases outside the gene matches: 11. CDR1 and CDR2 from the germline V gene are MNHEY and SVGAGI. The CDR3 spells CASSYSRQAGRIYEQYF. The DNA for the CDR3 is TGTGCCAGCAGTTACTCGAGGCAGGCCGGGAGGATCTACGAGCAGTACTTC.